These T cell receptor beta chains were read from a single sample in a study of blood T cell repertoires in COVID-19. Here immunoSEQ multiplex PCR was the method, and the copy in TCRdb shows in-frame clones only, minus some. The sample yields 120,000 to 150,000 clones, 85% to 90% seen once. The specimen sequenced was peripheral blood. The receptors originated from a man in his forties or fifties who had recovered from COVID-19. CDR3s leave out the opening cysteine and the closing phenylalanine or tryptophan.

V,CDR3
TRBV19,ASTRKTSGGNNEQF
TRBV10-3,ATHQGFQGEKLF
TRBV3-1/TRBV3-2,ASSPRGGGAGDTQY
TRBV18,ASSPGQYYGYT
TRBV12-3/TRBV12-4,ASSRGTGNTIY
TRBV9,ASSGHRGGGYGYT
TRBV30,AWSVSLSGRDGGYT
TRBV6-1,ASSEAVSAGYEQY
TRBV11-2,ASSSNYYEQY
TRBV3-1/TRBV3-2,ASSQGVNTEAF
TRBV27,ASSLLWGLRDHYGYT
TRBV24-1,ATSEGTGVRF
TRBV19,ASSTKTTGANTEAF
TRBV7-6,ASSLVLGAGGEQF
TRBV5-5,ASSDGTGGLDTQY
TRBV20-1,IVYRDREAF
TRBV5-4,ASSPGVEGAGAF
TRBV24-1,ATSDSSTDTQY
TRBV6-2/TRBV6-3,ASSPDQGTEAF
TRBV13,ASHRRQGIHPPLH
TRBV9,ASSVGRTNTEAF
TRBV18,ASSPRTSGGTDTQY
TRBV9,ASSGNAGSSGANVLT
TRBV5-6,ASSKDGTADQPQH
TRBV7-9,ASSLAGTGTKETQY
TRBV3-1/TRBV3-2,ASSPYSSGGDNEQF
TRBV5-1,ASSLDDYSGNTIY
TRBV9,ASSVKTANTGELF
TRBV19,ASRPSTGWSNQPQH
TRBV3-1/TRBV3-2,ASSPLEDHNSPLH
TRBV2,ASSGQGVSYEQY
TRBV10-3,ATGSGLNYGYT
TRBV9,ASSARPGGRTDTQY
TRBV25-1,ASSPRQENTEAF
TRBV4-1,ASSHGQGASYGYT
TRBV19,ASSMITVNTEAF
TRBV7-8,ASSSPGLALVEQF
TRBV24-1,ATSDLPGTGPSPLH
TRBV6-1,ASSERGTASYEQY
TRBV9,ASSVDSTNSPLH
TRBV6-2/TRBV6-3,ASSPKRQNSPLH
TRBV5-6,ASSYGLAGITDTQY
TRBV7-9,ASRSPFSGNTIY
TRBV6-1,ASSDWTSNEKLF
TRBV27,ASRGQGSSGYT
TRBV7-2,ASSANLPGQGYNEQF
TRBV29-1,SVEEERDTEAF
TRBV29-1,SVEGWEVDTEAF
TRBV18,ASSPPSILNTEAF
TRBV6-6,ASSSPGQLYGYT
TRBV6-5,ASSSSSPQSYNEQF
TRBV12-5,ASGLSIDRGYEQF
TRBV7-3,ASSLNSGQGSEAF
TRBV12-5,ASGGGTGGGGTEAF
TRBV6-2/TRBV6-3,ASSYSMGQTEAF
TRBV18,ASSPRGTDTQY
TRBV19,ASTLTGRGAAKNIQY
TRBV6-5,ASSSYRNTEAF
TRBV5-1,ASSLARSGDDSYEQY
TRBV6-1,ASSEALGTGLSNQPQH